Sequencing of this TCR beta chain was carried out in a study of regulatory T cells in long-lasting Graves disease. Study at large: Those Graves' patients who were newly diagnosed had been on antithyroid drugs under 3 months.

The time point denotes: newly diagnosed GD, antithyroid drugs for less than 3 months. Scientists built the TCR library using RNA that was extracted from PBMCs. Broader study findings: Persistent disease preferred TRBV28, TRBJ1-2 and TRBJ2-5.

Germline CDR1 and CDR2: DFQATT and SNEGSKA (reference sequence). The CDR3 has 13 residues. In its sample, this clonotype was seen once. No antigen is known for it. Only one base separates this from a far larger clonotype, so it likely reflects a read error. Libraries of TCR beta came from iRepertoire HTBI primers plus Arm-PCR of CDR3 regions. TCRdb re-called the multiplex PCR reads with MiXCR, one entry per CDR3 protein. The sample has about 430,000 distinct CDR3 sequences, 15% seen once. This sample was shared with a second study, whose subject was T cells in Graves' hyperthyroidism and ophthalmopathy. Per that study: Aged 18 to 65, the patients had hyperthyroidism that was newly diagnosed and had lasted under 2 months. Diagnostic assessment was based on clinical symptoms, serum thyroxine and TRAb, thyroid ultrasound and orbital computed tomography.

The sequence derives from a woman in her thirties or forties with Graves disease. This chain links TRBV20-1 with TRBJ2-1; D is uncertain. The closer fit of TRBJ2-4 to the DNA end suggests the J call may be wrong. Here the sequenced sample was peripheral blood mononuclear cells (PBMCs), taken at new diagnosis, from a patient treated with antithyroid drugs. The CDR3 bases are TGCAGTGCTGGAATCCCACAAACCAACATTCAGTACTTC. The encoded protein is CSAGIPQTNIQYF.